This T cell receptor (beta chain) comes out of a study of cytomegalovirus exposure and HLA in healthy donors (dated by TCRdb to 2016 to 2017). Study-level background: In an earlier analysis of roughly 500 of the donors, about 270 Gb of sequence data and 120 million or so unique TCR beta sequences from about 190 million T cells were reported. Donor age, sex, ethnicity and CMV serostatus were compiled together with the repertoire data. About 300 gigabases of sequencing data and around 85 million unique TCR sequences made up an early release that covered under 750 HLA-typed donors. A few DR-DQ haplotypes were handled as single units for association and clustering because linkage in the cohort was strong. The study profiled the T cell repertoires of about 720 subjects by immunosequencing and related them to cytomegalovirus serostatus. In a later genetic analysis, genome-wide SNP genotypes for about 55% of the roughly 670 donors were used, and that subset was treated as a discovery cohort. Among roughly 370 genotyped donors of the cohort, an average of approximately 240,000 unique TCR beta nucleotide sequences were sequenced per donor, roughly 20% of them non-productive. All discovery cohort repertoires had been generated on a single sequencing platform. Among the roughly 400 genotyped donors, approximately 77% belonged to the genetic ancestry cluster associated with self-reported Caucasian donors. An earlier analysis of around 580 of the donors used high-throughput TCR beta sequencing to judge whether each TCR beta V gene segment behaved as functional or pseudogenic. High-throughput TCR immunosequencing, statistical association of individual TCRs with disease status, and machine learning were combined to predict cytomegalovirus infection status. HLA typing covered class I and class II loci at four-digit resolution. The number of donors typed differed by locus, with roughly 629-640 for A, B, C, DRB1 and DQB1, around 560 for DQA1, approximately 580 for DPA1, and roughly 450 for DPB1. Besides the first cohort of approximately 710 subjects, a separate validation cohort made up of over 100 different subjects was used. The study aimed to test whether signatures of past pathogen exposure could be identified by cataloging public T cell receptors. Rather than using new phenotypic data, the later analysis identified candidate immune exposures from TCR beta sequences and from how often those sequences occurred across donors. In a later analysis, previously published TCR beta repertoires from about 670 donors were re-analyzed and high-resolution HLA genotyping was added so that TCR occurrence patterns could be studied.

The cohort comprised 670 or so healthy bone marrow donors. All cohort members were sampled while nominally healthy, although unrecorded immune exposures were likely present. The donor tested CMV seropositive, placing the donor among the 289 seropositive members of the cohort. Each donor provided a peripheral blood sample, and peripheral blood mononuclear cells were used for TCR beta sequencing. Genomic DNA extraction from the blood cell samples was performed with the Qiagen DNeasy Blood Extraction Kit. The method was the immunoSEQ multiplex PCR assay. For the multiplex PCR, a mixture combining 60 forward primers for TCR Vbeta segments and 13 reverse primers for TCR Jbeta segments was used. Amplification of the CDR3 region of rearranged TCR beta genes was performed with a multiplex PCR assay on genomic DNA. On the Illumina HiSeq System, the amplified TCR beta libraries were sequenced as 87-base-pair reads. Per the authors' processing: Across the 500 to 850 repertoires, a later analysis counted around 80 million unique TCR beta chains, approximately 12 million of which were shared by at least two donors. A nearest-neighbor algorithm error-corrected the raw reads and collapsed the reads into unique sequences, merging closely related sequences to remove PCR and sequencing errors. To assign V, D and J gene segments, CDR3 sequences were aligned to IMGT reference sequences. For a sequence to be retained, at least a six-nucleotide match to both a V gene segment and a J gene segment was required. Rearrangements were classified as productive when the CDR3 lacked stop codons and remained in frame with V and J, and all other rearrangements were classified as non-productive. Following IMGT convention, CDR3 was defined as the stretch from the second conserved V-encoded cysteine up to the conserved J-encoded phenylalanine. The earlier analysis of fewer than 700 of the donors excluded sequences that lacked an unambiguous match to a single V gene segment. An earlier analysis of several hundred of the donors called V segments functional above 56.7% productive rearrangements and segregating when the between-donor standard deviation exceeded 5%. A statistical classification framework was developed to diagnose cytomegalovirus status using the catalog of TCR beta chain sequences. In a later analysis, V and J genes were assigned by comparing TCR nucleotide sequences against IMGT/GENE-DB human TR gene sequences. Using the TCRdist pipeline, a later analysis assigned CDR3 sequences along with most-parsimonious VDJ recombination scenarios. In a later analysis, each TCR beta chain was defined by its CDR3 amino acid sequence together with its V-gene family, and reads without a unique V-gene family were excluded. To address suspected cross-contamination and a sequencing artifact, a later analysis removed roughly 640 highly shared, low-generation-probability nucleotide sequences. In a later analysis, a clonal expansion index for each public chain was calculated from normalized within-repertoire ranks of inferred template counts. In a later analysis, generation probabilities were computed using a VDJ recombination model fitted to out-of-frame rearrangements, and the results were checked against IGoR. In a later analysis, hypergeometric tests were used to score TCR-TCR, TCR-HLA and TCR-CMV co-occurrence, with a repertoire-size bias correction applied to TCR pairs. False discovery rates were estimated in a later analysis by permuting HLA or CMV assignments 20 times. In a later analysis, co-occurring TCRs were grouped using DBSCAN, with TCRdist sequence similarity added in when clustering inside HLA-allele-positive subsets. For co-occurrence clustering, repertoires with fewer than 30,000 or more than 120,000 public chains were excluded, along with four to six repertoires with anomalous nucleotide sharing. Not all clones reach the TCRdb copy of this immuneACCESS table, which keeps in-frame sequences only. Checked studies attribute under half of the gap to unresolved V genes and leave the rest unexplained. V, J and clone size derive from that table, while D and trimming were established from the DNA sequence. The sample table contains around 150,000 clones; only one count was recorded for approximately 80% of them. About 6% of the sample comes from the top ten.

In its sample, this clone was seen once. Its specific antigen is unknown. No much larger clone is present one base from it, and per-base qualities are unavailable. The paper's findings and limits, for the study overall: According to a later analysis, most CMV-associated TCR beta chains appeared to be HLA-restricted, and the HLA associations seemed to be driven largely by CMV exposure. In a later analysis, the rate of TCR association differed among HLA loci, with DRB1 alleles having the most associated TCRs and HLA-C alleles having the fewest. The 87-base-pair reads could not distinguish some IMGT-functional V segments, including TRBV6-2 and TRBV6-3, so those segments were excluded. Because some donors lacked HLA typing at each locus, the association tests relied only on the typed subset. Compared with the approximately 600-donor mean, donors in an Asian-associated ancestry cluster had fewer N-insertions in productive TCRs, according to a later genetic analysis. A further reported finding was that TCR beta sequences accurately predicted the HLA-A and HLA-B alleles for most subjects in the first cohort. Immune exposure information for the cohort was limited to CMV serostatus. A total of 150 to 200 TCR beta chains were listed by the study as associated with cytomegalovirus. When HLA alleles, especially DR and DQ, strongly co-occurred, attributing TCR associations to individual alleles was difficult. At a false discovery rate of 0.05, a later analysis linked fewer than 20,000 TCR beta sequences to specific HLA alleles. A later analysis reported that several top co-occurrence clusters appeared linked to parvovirus B19, influenza, CMV and Epstein-Barr virus. V-gene and J-gene trimming of TCR beta chains was associated with a missense DCLRE1C variant in a later genetic analysis, and the association was replicated in an independent cohort. Linkage disequilibrium might explain the correlated functional status among segregating V segments, but an unknown experimental factor could not be excluded. Compared with equally common non-associated chains, HLA-associated TCR beta chains in a later analysis were more clonally expanded and had lower generation probabilities. Three of the identified cytomegalovirus-associated TCR beta chains were confirmed in vitro to be specific for cytomegalovirus antigens. Over 15 rarely observed V segments, including chromosome 9 orphons, were excluded from the earlier analysis of some 590 of the donors because counts were too low. While some public TCRs were present in many individuals, most TCR sequences turned up only very rarely across donors. A group of highly shared sequence variants was considered likely to be a technical artifact of the sequencing pipeline. In this cohort, only TCR beta chains were sequenced, and detectable features were limited by the absence of alpha or paired-chain data. Sequencing depth was assumed to be roughly uniform across donors in the presence/absence analyses, though that assumption may not hold. The classifier was reported to diagnose cytomegalovirus status with high specificity and sensitivity in both the original and validation cohorts. It was suggested by the authors that the approach could potentially be generalized to other disease states and immunological phenotypes. An earlier analysis of approximately 500 of the donors showed that most TCR beta V segments appeared in productive rearrangements either about 90% or about 30% of the time, which broadly matched IMGT annotations.

The CDR3 covers 16 residues, taking in both the cysteine and the phenylalanine. Only the CDR3 part of the read is kept: 48 bases, read in frame from the first base. V gives up 1 base and J gives up 4 bases, and the segment between their germline ends measures 13 bases. The germline V gene sets CDR1 to MDHEN and CDR2 to SYDVKM. The sequenced sample was PBMCs. This TCR was recovered from a man over 45 in good health and CMV-seropositive. The rearranged segments are TRBV28 and TRBJ1-4; the D gene is perhaps TRBD1, on 6 matching bases. The nucleotides read TGTGCCAGCAGTTTATCGATAGGCAGGGGTAATGAAAAACTGTTTTTT. This gives the protein CASSLSIGRGNEKLFF.